A single sample gave rise to the 25 T cell receptor beta chains below, sequenced in a study of response to subunit inactivated influenza vaccine. TCRdb redid the calling of the RT-PCR reads with MiXCR, one entry per CDR3 protein. The profile covers 500,000 to 600,000 distinct CDR3 sequences, with roughly 10% appearing a single time and about a tenth taken by the ten largest. The sequences come from PBMCs from blood, collected on the day of vaccination. The source is a man between 45 and 60 years old who received an inactivated influenza vaccine.

The V and J genes are TRBV2 and TRBJ2-7; 9 positions match TRBD1. V lost 10 bases, J lost 4 bases, and 8 bases stayed unmatched. The CDR3 is 13 amino acids. The germline gives CDR1 SNHLY, CDR2 FYNNEI. The CDR3: CATAGGQGYEQYF. The DNA for the CDR3 is TGTGCCACCGCAGGAGGACAGGGGTACGAGCAGTACTTC.

This clonotype has a count of ten or more. The junction does not match germline at one end; this may be a read error. This rearrangement joins TRBV3-1 to TRBJ2-5; D possibly corresponds to TRBD1 (6 bases). This CDR3 has 13 amino acids. Germline lookup yields CDR1 LGHDT and CDR2 YNNKEL (reference sequence). The CDR3, as DNA: TGCGCCAGCAGCCAAGCAGGGGTGGAGACCCAGTACTTC. This gives the protein CASSQAGVETQYF.

V gene TRBV25-1 combines with J gene TRBJ1-1; D unclear. The CDR3 consists of 14 residues. Trimming removed 1 base from V and 3 bases from J, with 9 bases in between. The germline CDR1 and CDR2 sequences are MGHDK and SYGVNS. The CDR3 DNA follows: TGTGCCAGCAGTGAATCCGGGTTCGACACTGAAGCTTTCTTT. This encodes CASSESGFDTEAFF. The whole variable domain, filled in from reference TRBV25-1 and TRBJ1-1, reads EADIYQTPRYLVIGTGKKITLECSQTMGHDKMYWYQQDPGMELHLIHYSYGVNSTEKGDLSSESTVSRIRTEHFPLTLESARPSHTSQYLCASSESGFDTEAFFGQGTRLTVV.

In this sample, this clonotype turned up a few times. The genes are TRBV4-2 and TRBJ2-1, with 9 nucleotides matching TRBD2. The length of the CDR3 is 21 residues. V dropped 5 bases and J dropped 6; count of bases not matched to a gene: 26. Looked up from germline, CDR1 is LGHNA and CDR2 is YNFKEQ. The CDR3 DNA reads TGTGCCAGCAGCGAAAGCTTCGGAGGGGCTCTCCTAGCGGGGAATCTCAATGAGCAGTTCTTC. It codes for CASSESFGGALLAGNLNEQFF.

This clonotype was counted between two and nine times. The rearrangement joins TRBV9 to TRBJ2-1; TRBD2 matches 9 bases. Germline values: CDR1 SGDLS, CDR2 YYNGEE. The V segment lost 3 bases and the J segment 0 bases; nucleotides outside the gene matches: 16. CDR3 size: 20 residues. The CDR3 loop reads CASSEREVLAGSSSYNEQFF. CDR3 DNA sequence: TGTGCCAGCAGCGAGAGGGAAGTACTAGCGGGTTCCAGCTCCTACAATGAGCAGTTCTTC.

This clonotype has just a few counts. The J gene is TRBJ2-7, the V gene TRBV2, with D tentatively TRBD1 (6 bases). The CDR3 is made up of 15 amino acids. From germline, CDR1 is SNHLY and CDR2 FYNNEI. V lost 0 bases and J lost 3, with 12 bases in between. The CDR3 region has the DNA TGTGCCAGCAGTGAAGCCCCGGGACAAATCTACGAGCAGTACTTC. Its protein is CASSEAPGQIYEQYF.

In its sample, this clonotype was seen a few times. This chain links TRBV6-5 with TRBJ2-4; D is uncertain. Germline V gene lookup returns CDR1 MNHEY and CDR2 SVGAGI. This CDR3 has 14 amino acids. V was trimmed by 2 bases and J by 1 base, leaving 6 bases between them. The CDR3 loop is CASSYSKAKNIQYF. The CDR3, as DNA: TGTGCCAGCAGTTACAGTAAGGCCAAAAACATTCAGTACTTC.

The chain recombines TRBV9 with TRBJ2-7, with D perhaps matching TRBD1 (6 bases). Germline assignment: CDR1 SGDLS and CDR2 YYNGEE. The ends were cut back, 2 bases at V and 3 bases at J, with 12 bases in the middle. The CDR3 totals 14 residues. CDR3 region: CASSVRDTNYEQYF. DNA of the CDR3: TGTGCCAGCAGCGTCAGGGACACTAACTACGAGCAGTACTTC. The full variable domain, its missing parts supplied by reference TRBV9 and TRBJ2-7, is DSGVTQTPKHLITATGQRVTLRCSPRSGDLSVYWYQQSLDQGLQFLIQYYNGEERAKGNILERFSAQQFPDLHSELNLSSLELGDSALYFCASSVRDTNYEQYFGPGTRLTVT.

In its sample, this clonotype was seen a few times. The chain combines TRBV29-1 with TRBJ2-1; TRBD1 matches at 7 bases. V was pared by 1 base and J by 0 bases, with 6 bases of the junction left unmatched. This CDR3 contains 16 residues. Germline V lookup: CDR1 SQVTM, CDR2 ANQGSEA. CDR3 nucleotide sequence: TGCAGCGTTGAAGTAGGGGCAGGGGGCTCCTACAATGAGCAGTTCTTC. Protein: CSVEVGAGGSYNEQFF.

This clonotype was seen more than once but under ten times. The chain recombines TRBV6-2 or TRBV6-3 with TRBJ2-1, with 9 positions matching TRBD2. The length of the CDR3 is 14 residues. Germline assignment: CDR1 MNHEY and CDR2 SVGEGT. V gave up 7 bases and J gave up 7 bases; unmatched junction bases: 8. CDR3 amino acids: CASTLRGGLNEQFF. CDR3 in DNA: TGTGCCAGCACCCTGCGGGGGGGTCTGAATGAGCAGTTCTTC.

This clonotype has only a few counts. The V gene is TRBV18, the J gene TRBJ2-1; the match to TRBD2 covers 8 bases. The CDR3 spans 14 residues. V lost 2 bases and J lost 10; bases outside the gene matches: 7. Germline values: CDR1 KGHSH, CDR2 LQKENI. Here the CDR3 reads CASSPGTSTTEQFF. The CDR3 nucleotides are TGTGCCAGCTCACCAGGGACTAGTACCACCGAGCAGTTCTTC.

Only a few counts were recorded for this clonotype. The chain couples TRBV7-2 to TRBJ2-1, with D perhaps matching TRBD2 (6 bases). Trimming left V 7 bases short and J 5 bases short, with 15 bases between. CDR3 length: 14 amino acids. Germline V gene data show CDR1 as SGHTA and CDR2 as FQGNSA. This chain's CDR3 is CASKAGGADNEQFF. For the CDR3, the DNA is TGTGCCAGCAAAGCGGGCGGGGCGGACAATGAGCAGTTCTTC.

In this sample, this clonotype turned up a few times. The genes are TRBV3-1 and TRBJ2-1; 7 bases align to TRBD1. The CDR3 extends over 18 amino acids. In germline, CDR1 is LGHDT, CDR2 YNNKEL (reference sequence). The ends lost 2 bases at V and 0 bases at J; junction bases unmatched: 10. CDR3 sequence reads: CASSQLTKGGSSYNEQFF. DNA of the CDR3: TGTGCCAGCAGCCAATTAACAAAAGGGGGCAGCTCCTACAATGAGCAGTTCTTC.

The table lists this clonotype with a few counts. The chain recombines TRBV12-3 or TRBV12-4 with TRBJ2-5; TRBD2 agrees at 8 bases. There are 16 residues in the CDR3. V gave up 5 bases and J gave up 2 bases; unmatched junction bases: 10. CDR3 sequence reads: CASSPAGLERQETQYF. The CDR3 nucleotides read TGTGCCAGCAGTCCGGCGGGACTAGAGAGACAAGAGACCCAGTACTTC.

This clonotype came up a few times. V is TRBV6-2 or TRBV6-3 and J is TRBJ2-7, with D possibly being TRBD2 (6 bases). With 4 bases removed from V and 4 bases from J, the gap between germline ends came to 14 bases. The CDR3 is 14 amino acids. Germline CDR1 MNHEY, CDR2 SVGEGT. The CDR3 sequence: CASSWTILLYEQYF. CDR3 nucleotide sequence: TGTGCCAGCAGTTGGACTATCCTTCTTTACGAGCAGTACTTC.

The sample holds many counts of this clonotype. J is TRBJ2-1 and V is TRBV18, with 7 positions matching TRBD2. Germline V lookup: CDR1 KGHSH, CDR2 LQKENI. After removal of 5 bases from V and 2 bases from J, the junction contained 9 bases not matched to a gene. The CDR3 extends over 16 amino acids. CDR3 bases: TGTGCCAGCTCAGCAGAGTCCGGGACTACCTACAATGAGCAGTTCTTC. It codes for CASSAESGTTYNEQFF.

The chain links TRBV27 to TRBJ2-2, with 10 bases lining up with TRBD1. Germline loops: CDR1 MNHEY, CDR2 SMNVEV (reference sequence). V lost 6 bases and J lost 6; bases outside the gene matches: 7. The CDR3 contains 15 residues. CDR3 region: CASRGGTGVAGELFF. The DNA of the CDR3 is TGTGCCAGCAGAGGGGGGACAGGGGTGGCCGGGGAGCTGTTTTTT.

The gene calls are TRBV5-6 and TRBJ2-3; maybe TRBD2 (6 bases). Trimming stripped 5 bases from V and 5 bases from J, with 18 bases between. The CDR3 is 15 amino acids. Germline assignment: CDR1 SGHDT and CDR2 YYEEEE. CDR3 nucleotide sequence: TGTGCCAGCAGTCCGATCGGCGGGGCAGAAGATACGCAGTATTTT. It yields the protein CASSPIGGAEDTQYF.

This clonotype was recorded at least ten times. The V gene is TRBV12-3 or TRBV12-4, the J gene TRBJ1-4, with D hard to call. Trimming removed 2 bases at V and 4 bases at J, with 8 bases between. The CDR3 covers 14 residues. The DNA for the CDR3 is TGTGCCAGCAGTTTATGGGCAGATAATGAAAAACTGTTTTTT. It encodes CASSLWADNEKLFF.

This rearrangement joins TRBV7-2 to TRBJ2-1; 12 nucleotides agree with TRBD1. Germline V lookup: CDR1 SGHTA, CDR2 FQGNSA. The CDR3 is 13 amino acids. Trimming at V came to 8 bases and at J to 7 bases, leaving 3 bases not matched to a gene. CDR3 sequence (DNA): TGTGCCAGCGGGACAGGGGGCAAGAATGAGCAGTTCTTC. Translated: CASGTGGKNEQFF.

This clonotype was observed many times. The rearrangement uses TRBV12-3 or TRBV12-4 and TRBJ1-1; the D gene is possibly TRBD1 (5 bases). The CDR3 length is 13 residues. V gave up 5 bases and J gave up 3 bases, with 10 bases separating them. The CDR3 here is CASSVLGDTEAFF. The CDR3 DNA is TGTGCCAGCAGTGTACTAGGGGACACTGAAGCTTTCTTT.

This clonotype was counted between two and nine times. The V gene is TRBV24-1, the J gene TRBJ2-1, with a possible D match to TRBD2 (5 bases). The CDR3 is 16 amino acids. Germline V CDR1 and CDR2: KGHDR, SFDVKD. V lost 4 bases to trimming and J lost 0 bases, with 12 bases between them. The CDR3 coding sequence is TGTGCCACCAGTGACCGTATGGGAGTCTCCTACAATGAGCAGTTCTTC. Residues: CATSDRMGVSYNEQFF.

Here the CDR3 reads CASSTRDRYNQPQHF. For the CDR3, the DNA is TGTGCCAGCAGTACCCGGGACAGATACAATCAGCCCCAGCATTTT. This chain links TRBV6-1 with TRBJ1-5; 7 bases match TRBD1. CDR3 size: 15 residues. V lost 5 bases and J lost 3; bases outside the gene matches: 7. Germline loops: CDR1 MNHNS, CDR2 SASEGT.

The CDR3 nucleotides are TGCGCCAGCAGCCCATTCTTGGGGCAAAACTATGGCTACACCTTC. This codes for CASSPFLGQNYGYTF. This rearrangement joins TRBV4-1 to TRBJ1-2; TRBD1 might be the D (5 bases). CDR3 length: 15 amino acids. The V end was cut by 4 bases, the J end by 2 bases, with 14 bases between. Germline V gives CDR1 MGHRA, CDR2 YSYEKL.

This chain joins TRBV6-2 or TRBV6-3 and TRBJ2-2; the match to TRBD2 covers 8 bases. This CDR3 comprises 14 residues. Trimming cost V 7 bases and J 7 bases; bases outside gene matches: 8. Germline CDR1 and CDR2: MNHEY and SVGEGT. The CDR3 sequence: CASMRLASDGELFF. For the CDR3, the DNA is TGTGCCAGCATGCGACTAGCGAGTGACGGGGAGCTGTTTTTT.